These 4 T cell receptor beta chains originate from one sample sequenced in a study of blood T cell repertoires in COVID-19. The table came from immunoSEQ multiplex PCR; TCRdb's copy has only in-frame clones and leaves some out. The sample consists of 490,000 or so clones, around 87% of them appearing once. The sample was PBMCs or T cells enriched from blood (not recorded which). All receptors derive from a woman in her thirties or forties who had recovered from COVID-19.

The chain links TRBV3-1 (or the pseudogene TRBV3-2) to TRBJ1-3; no clear D. CDR3 size: 12 residues. CDR1 and CDR2 from the germline V gene are LGHDT and YNNKEL (reference sequence). Trimming took 2 bases from V and 7 from J, leaving 6 bases between them. CDR3 in amino acids: CASSQTRNTIYF. CDR3 DNA: TGTGCCAGCAGCCAAACTCGGAACACCATATATTTT.

V gene TRBV7-2 combines with J gene TRBJ1-6; D unclear. Between the trimmed V and J ends, which lost 1 base and 9 bases, there was a span of 4 bases. Germline V gene sequence: CDR1 SGHTA, CDR2 FQGNSA. The CDR3 is 12 amino acids. The CDR3, as DNA: TGTGCCAGCAGCTTAGTGAGTTCACCCCTCCACTTT. This translates into CASSLVSSPLHF.

The chain couples TRBV7-2 to TRBJ1-2; 10 bases are a match to TRBD1. The CDR3 has 16 residues. V was pared by 1 base and J by 8 bases, with 10 bases of the junction left unmatched. Germline lookup yields CDR1 SGHTA and CDR2 FQGNSA. This CDR3 is CASSLVLGTGAVGYTF. CDR3 DNA: TGTGCCAGCAGCTTAGTACTAGGGACAGGGGCGGTCGGCTACACCTTC.

V and J are TRBV30 and TRBJ1-4; D possibly corresponds to TRBD1 (5 bases). CDR1 is GTSNPN and CDR2 is SVGIG in the germline V gene (reference sequence). The length of the CDR3 is 14 residues. Trimming stripped 4 bases from V and 7 bases from J, with 16 bases between. This chain's CDR3 is CAWNRAGLVEKLFF. The DNA for the CDR3 is TGTGCCTGGAATCGGGCAGGGTTGGTTGAAAAACTGTTTTTT.